Listed below are T cell receptor beta chains from one sample, sequenced in a study of blood T cell repertoires in COVID-19. The assay was immunoSEQ multiplex PCR, and TCRdb's table has in-frame clones only and misses some. The sample shows nearly 200,000 clones, around 85% of them seen only once. Sequenced sample: peripheral blood. Every receptor here comes from a man in his 60s with COVID-19, enrolled during active disease. The CDR3 runs from the conserved cysteine through the conserved F or W. D genes are given only for firm matches. A row's size may be missing; if present it is once, few, many or a size class.

d_call: TRBD1; clone_size: -; v_call: TRBV6-6; cdr3_aa: CASSQTGGAQPQHF
d_call: -; clone_size: -; v_call: TRBV27; cdr3_aa: CASSLGRRYEQYF
d_call: -; clone_size: -; v_call: TRBV7-9; cdr3_aa: CASSPHGGPYEQYF
d_call: TRBD1; clone_size: once; v_call: TRBV5-1; cdr3_aa: CASSLGGGGAYGYTF
d_call: TRBD1; clone_size: -; v_call: TRBV7-9; cdr3_aa: CASSIYSGTGGKSVSNEQFF
d_call: TRBD1; clone_size: -; v_call: TRBV29-1; cdr3_aa: CSFPDRGPSGYTF
d_call: TRBD1; clone_size: -; v_call: TRBV3-1/TRBV3-2; cdr3_aa: CASSQRDTTGFNYGYTF
d_call: -; clone_size: once; v_call: TRBV4-2; cdr3_aa: CASSQEGGDSNQPQHF
d_call: -; clone_size: few; v_call: TRBV19; cdr3_aa: CASSIARPSYEQYF
d_call: -; clone_size: -; v_call: TRBV28; cdr3_aa: CASSLNPSATNEKLFF
d_call: -; clone_size: -; v_call: TRBV27; cdr3_aa: CASSLLQGGYGYTF
d_call: TRBD1; clone_size: -; v_call: TRBV5-1; cdr3_aa: CASSLDRGGNEKLFF
d_call: TRBD2; clone_size: -; v_call: TRBV6-2/TRBV6-3; cdr3_aa: CASSWSGGTGELFF
d_call: -; clone_size: -; v_call: TRBV7-2; cdr3_aa: CASSSGAGANTIYF
d_call: -; clone_size: -; v_call: TRBV19; cdr3_aa: CASSIDGGMNTEAFF
d_call: -; clone_size: -; v_call: TRBV12-3/TRBV12-4; cdr3_aa: CASSLGSNTEAFF
d_call: TRBD1; clone_size: -; v_call: TRBV6-5; cdr3_aa: CASSYGGQLYGYTF
d_call: -; clone_size: -; v_call: TRBV16; cdr3_aa: CASSQNPGTEAFF
d_call: -; clone_size: -; v_call: TRBV2; cdr3_aa: CASSVAGWDEQYF
d_call: TRBD1; clone_size: few; v_call: TRBV7-9; cdr3_aa: CASSEIQGQPQHF
d_call: TRBD1; clone_size: -; v_call: TRBV28; cdr3_aa: CASSLVRTGRSFF
d_call: TRBD1; clone_size: few; v_call: TRBV12-5; cdr3_aa: CASGFIPLRQGLRIGTNEKLFF
d_call: TRBD2; clone_size: -; v_call: TRBV5-1; cdr3_aa: CASSLAGGTTDTQYF
d_call: -; clone_size: -; v_call: TRBV7-6; cdr3_aa: CASSLAGRGMERSTEAFF
d_call: -; clone_size: -; v_call: TRBV24-1; cdr3_aa: CATSDPKYNEQFF
d_call: TRBD1; clone_size: -; v_call: TRBV6-5; cdr3_aa: CASRFDRGGSSPLHF
d_call: TRBD1; clone_size: -; v_call: TRBV19; cdr3_aa: CATSNEGAGNTIYF
d_call: -; clone_size: -; v_call: TRBV7-2; cdr3_aa: CASSSQAGSNNSPLHF
d_call: TRBD2; clone_size: -; v_call: TRBV2; cdr3_aa: CASRIGTSGSYNEQFF
d_call: TRBD1; clone_size: -; v_call: TRBV30; cdr3_aa: CAWSRDRPYGYTF
d_call: TRBD1; clone_size: -; v_call: TRBV19; cdr3_aa: CASSFQTGQGSEAFF
d_call: -; clone_size: -; v_call: TRBV28; cdr3_aa: CASSSPPGSNHGYTF
d_call: TRBD1; clone_size: once; v_call: TRBV5-4; cdr3_aa: CASSLTGGDTQYF
d_call: -; clone_size: -; v_call: TRBV12-3/TRBV12-4; cdr3_aa: CAIGQMNTEAFF
d_call: TRBD1; clone_size: -; v_call: TRBV6-5; cdr3_aa: CASSRGQGGNQPQHF
d_call: -; clone_size: -; v_call: TRBV6-5; cdr3_aa: CASSYSFHRAGTEAFF
d_call: -; clone_size: -; v_call: TRBV27; cdr3_aa: CASSLWGGGSNQPQHF
d_call: -; clone_size: few; v_call: TRBV18; cdr3_aa: CASSPETPGNTIYF
d_call: -; clone_size: -; v_call: TRBV7-9; cdr3_aa: CASSSEGEIAEAFF
d_call: TRBD1; clone_size: few; v_call: TRBV30; cdr3_aa: CAWSYRGDQPQHF